This TCR beta chain was documented in a study of Graves' ophthalmopathy and Graves' hyperthyroidism. This clonotype occurred many times. What it binds is not known. Amplifying from RNA transcripts, the study obtained TCR beta CDR3 regions. RT-PCR was first run with HTBI primers, then multiplex PCR in a second round. TCRdb passed the multiplex PCR reads through MiXCR, listing each CDR3 protein once. Of roughly 500,000 distinct CDR3 sequences detected, 14% appear once; the ten largest clones hold around 9.8%. V shed 5 bases and J 4 bases; nucleotides not matched to a gene: 9. The CDR3 length is 14 residues. Germline CDR1 reads DFQATT; CDR2 reads SNEGSKA (reference sequence). Clinicians made diagnoses from clinical symptoms, serum thyroxine, TRAb, thyroid ultrasound and orbital computed tomography. PBMCs came from approximately 10 ml of fresh peripheral blood. Study findings and constraints: Blood was where most expanded thyroid clonotypes above 0.001 frequency also turned up. A classifier, a 13-signature model, separated ophthalmopathy from stable hyperthyroidism with approximately 88% sensitivity and 75% to 82% specificity.

The J gene is TRBJ2-5, the V gene TRBV20-1; 8 bases align to TRBD1. This sequence originates from a woman in her thirties with Graves' ophthalmopathy. The sample consisted of blood. The CDR3 region has the DNA TGCAGTGCTTTGGACAGGGAGAGGCGAGAGACCCAGTACTTC. Encoded protein: CSALDRERRETQYF.